One and the same sample provided the 28 T cell receptor beta chains below, sequenced in a study of vaccination and CD4 T cells after COVID-19. At the Johns Hopkins FTIC core, DNA taken from cultured CD4+ T cells was sequenced by way of the Oncomine TCR Beta short-read assay. MiXCR was run by TCRdb on the PCR reads, yielding one entry per CDR3 protein. The data hold tens of thousands of distinct CDR3 sequences, with about 33% observed a single time. Time point: late sampling 161 to 241 days after vaccination in three convalescent patients. Treatment in this sample: approximately nine-day PBMC culture with coronavirus spike peptide pools or control peptides (ViraFEST assay). The antigens for these receptors are not known. The source was CD4+ T cells from blood, cultured in vitro, collected about 7 months after SARS-CoV-2 vaccination. These receptors all stem from a human donor who had recovered from COVID-19.

The chain links TRBV7-8 to TRBJ2-7; no clear D gene. CDR3 length: 15 residues. Trimming removed 6 bases at V and 1 base at J, with 16 bases between. Looked up from germline, CDR1 is SGHVS and CDR2 is FQNEAQ. The CDR3 bases are TGTGCCAGCAGTTCACGCCGAGACATATCCTACGAGCAGTACTTC. This sequence encodes CASSSRRDISYEQYF.

This clonotype is medium-sized (0.01 to 0.1%) within its sample. The rearrangement links TRBV15 to TRBJ1-2; D is perhaps TRBD1 (5 bases). CDR1 and CDR2 from the germline V gene are LNHNV and YYDKDF (reference sequence). CDR3 length: 12 residues. Trimming removed 5 bases at V and 4 bases at J, with 8 bases between. CDR3 residues: CATSGAGYGYTF. Here the CDR3 DNA reads TGTGCCACCAGCGGGGCAGGCTATGGCTACACCTTC.

The chain has TRBV7-2 and TRBJ2-3; D gene ambiguous. CDR1 is SGHTA, CDR2 FQGNSA, per germline. V was clipped by 2 bases and J by 6 bases, with 6 bases between them. This CDR3 region has 12 residues. The CDR3 reads CASSLYEDTQYF. The CDR3 nucleotides are TGTGCCAGCAGCTTATATGAGGATACGCAGTATTTT.

The chain joins TRBV5-1 to TRBJ2-3; 9 bases map to TRBD1. Germline V gene sequence: CDR1 SGHRS, CDR2 YFSETQ. V lost 4 bases to trimming and J lost 5 bases; unmatched junction nucleotides: 5. The CDR3 is made up of 14 amino acids. The CDR3: CASSPGTGQDTQYF. For the CDR3, the DNA is TGCGCCAGCAGCCCAGGGACAGGGCAAGATACGCAGTATTTT.

The V gene is TRBV20-1, the J gene TRBJ2-1; D not resolved. CDR3 length: 11 amino acids. CDR1 is DFQATT, CDR2 SNEGSKA, per germline (reference sequence). V shed 6 bases and J shed 7 bases, with 10 bases lying between them. The chain's CDR3 is CSAPTENEQFF. CDR3 coding DNA: TGCAGTGCCCCCACTGAGAATGAGCAGTTCTTC.

This clonotype was detected only a few times. The J gene is TRBJ2-1, the V gene TRBV19; 9 bases align to TRBD1. V was clipped by 7 bases and J by 5 bases; unmatched bases: 6. The germline V gene has CDR1 LNHDA and CDR2 SQIVND (reference sequence). The CDR3 totals 14 residues. CDR3 sequence: CASNRGQGNNEQFF. The CDR3 DNA follows: TGTGCCAGTAACCGGGGACAGGGAAACAATGAGCAGTTCTTC.

This clonotype has more than one count but fewer than ten. V usage is TRBV10-3 and J usage is TRBJ2-1; 10 bases fit TRBD2. V lost 4 bases and J lost 5; bases outside the gene matches: 11. The CDR3 sequence is 17 residues long. CDR1 and CDR2 (germline): ENHRY, SYGVKD. DNA for the CDR3: TGTGCCATCAGTGCCCGGCTAGCGGGAGTTCCTAACAATGAGCAGTTCTTC. It specifies CAISARLAGVPNNEQFF.

This clonotype came up a few times. The chain has TRBV28 and TRBJ2-1, with TRBD1 matching over 7 bases. Germline CDR1 reads MDHEN; CDR2 reads SYDVKM. The CDR3 consists of 17 residues. The junction had 15 bases not matched to a gene; V was cut back by 3 bases and J by 7 bases. The CDR3 is CASSFLGGDGDWNEQFF. The CDR3, as DNA: TGTGCCAGCAGTTTTTTAGGGGGCGATGGTGATTGGAATGAGCAGTTCTTC.

The sample holds a few counts of this clonotype. The chain is built from TRBV6-1 and TRBJ1-6, with TRBD1 identical over 8 bases. Trimming cost V 7 bases and J 9 bases; bases outside gene matches: 8. The germline CDR1 and CDR2 sequences are MNHNS and SASEGT. This CDR3 spans 14 amino acids. The CDR3 spells CASNTGTGTSPLHF. The CDR3 bases are TGTGCCAGCAACACCGGGACAGGAACTTCACCCCTCCACTTT.

Points on this clonotype: One junction end does not reproduce the germline sequence, and a read error may be involved. V and J are TRBV2 and TRBJ1-6; 7 nucleotides line up with TRBD1. From germline, CDR1 is SNHLY and CDR2 FYNNEI. This CDR3 region has 14 residues. CDR3 sequence (DNA): TGTGCCAGCAGGGAAGGCTACAGGGGATCACCCCTCCACTTT. Protein: CASREGYRGSPLHF.

The chain joins TRBV20-1 to TRBJ2-3, with a tentative D call TRBD1 (6 bases). Germline values: CDR1 DFQATT, CDR2 SNEGSKA (reference sequence). Trimming took off 5 bases at V and 2 bases at J, with 11 bases between the two ends. This CDR3 is 13 amino acids long. The CDR3 DNA reads as TGCAGTGCTTTACGGACAGACACAGATACGCAGTATTTT. Translating it yields CSALRTDTDTQYF.

The chain is built from TRBV19 and TRBJ1-5; possibly TRBD1 for D (5 bases). V was trimmed by 5 bases and J by 4 bases, leaving 9 bases between them. The CDR3 spans 13 residues. Germline CDR1 LNHDA, CDR2 SQIVND (reference sequence). CDR3 sequence (DNA): TGTGCCAGTAGTGTCGACAGAAATCAGCCCCAGCATTTT. This encodes CASSVDRNQPQHF.

The gene calls are TRBV20-1 and TRBJ2-6; 12 bases fit TRBD2. This CDR3 is built from 20 residues. Germline CDR1 DFQATT, CDR2 SNEGSKA (reference sequence). J gave up 0 bases and V 5 bases, and 14 bases lay outside the gene matches. Here the CDR3 reads CSAAPKDLAGGSSGANVLTF. The CDR3 DNA follows: TGCAGTGCTGCGCCGAAAGATCTAGCGGGAGGGAGCTCTGGGGCCAACGTCCTGACTTTC.

This clonotype showed up just a few times. The gene calls are TRBV4-3 and TRBJ2-1; D possibly corresponds to TRBD2 (5 bases). Germline values: CDR1 LGHNA, CDR2 YSLEER. CDR3 length equals 17 residues. Trimming left V 1 base short and J 2 bases short, with 15 bases between. The CDR3 here is CASSQGLRATPYNEQFF. The CDR3, as DNA: TGCGCCAGCAGCCAAGGCTTGCGGGCTACCCCCTACAATGAGCAGTTCTTC.

J is TRBJ1-1 and V is TRBV6-1; TRBD1 aligns across 11 bases. The CDR3 is made up of 13 amino acids. Germline lookup yields CDR1 MNHNS and CDR2 SASEGT. After removal of 6 bases from V and 7 bases from J, the junction contained 4 bases not matched to a gene. In DNA, the CDR3 is TGTGCCAGCAGGGGACAGGGGGGACGTGAAGCTTTCTTT. Translation gives CASRGQGGREAFF.

This sequence joins TRBV15 and TRBJ1-1; a weak D match, TRBD1 (5 bases). Looked up from germline, CDR1 is LNHNV and CDR2 is YYDKDF (reference sequence). Trimming removed 1 base from V and 0 bases from J, with 21 bases in between. This CDR3 region has 19 residues. CDR3 nucleotide sequence: TGTGCCACCAGCAGAGGCGCCGACCAGGGTCGTAGAATGAACACTGAAGCTTTCTTT. It codes for CATSRGADQGRRMNTEAFF.

The chain uses TRBV9 and TRBJ2-7, with D possibly matching TRBD2 (5 bases). The CDR3 runs to 14 residues. CDR1 SGDLS and CDR2 YYNGEE come from the germline V gene. Trimming pared 4 bases from V and 3 bases from J, leaving 14 bases between. The CDR3 sequence is CASSPSDFSYEQYF. Written as DNA, the CDR3 is TGTGCCAGCAGCCCCTCGGACTTCAGCTACGAGCAGTACTTC. Supplemented by reference TRBV9 and TRBJ2-7, the full variable domain reads DSGVTQTPKHLITATGQRVTLRCSPRSGDLSVYWYQQSLDQGLQFLIQYYNGEERAKGNILERFSAQQFPDLHSELNLSSLELGDSALYFCASSPSDFSYEQYFGPGTRLTVT.

A single count supports this clonotype. The chain joins TRBV7-2 to TRBJ1-2; 7 nucleotides match TRBD1. From germline, CDR1 is SGHTA and CDR2 FQGNSA. This CDR3 contains 14 residues. V trimming: 5 bases; J trimming: 3 bases; junction bases outside the gene matches: 6. The CDR3 here is CASSPDRVYYGYTF. Written as DNA, the CDR3 is TGTGCCAGCAGCCCCGACAGGGTTTACTATGGCTACACCTTC.

This clonotype occurred a few times. V and J are TRBV5-4 and TRBJ2-5; 7 bases align to TRBD2. The CDR3 has 14 residues. The germline CDR1 and CDR2 sequences are SGHNT and YYREEE (reference sequence). The trim removed 8 bases at V and 5 bases at J, leaving 12 bases unmatched. CDR3 protein: CASHTGGGRETQYF. CDR3 DNA sequence: TGTGCCAGTCATACGGGCGGGGGTAGGGAGACCCAGTACTTC.

This clonotype has just a few counts. The CDR3 reads CASSLFGGGSYNEQFF. CDR3 DNA: TGTGCCAGCAGTTTATTCGGGGGGGGCTCCTACAATGAGCAGTTCTTC. The chain combines TRBV27 with TRBJ2-1; 8 positions match TRBD2. The V and J ends lost 1 base and 0 bases, in that order; junction bases with no gene match: 2. Germline V gene sequence: CDR1 MNHEY, CDR2 SMNVEV (reference sequence). The CDR3 is made up of 16 amino acids.

This clonotype was picked up a small number of times. This chain joins TRBV7-6 and TRBJ2-3; a possible D gene is TRBD1 (6 bases). This CDR3 is built from 16 residues. V lost 5 bases to trimming and J lost 0 bases, with 15 bases between them. Germline assignment: CDR1 SGHVS and CDR2 FNYEAQ. As DNA, the CDR3 is TGTGCCAGCAGCCTGGGGGCGATAACTAGCACAGATACGCAGTATTTT. Translated, it gives CASSLGAITSTDTQYF.

In this sample, this clonotype turned up a few times. This rearrangement joins TRBV21-1 to TRBJ2-7. TRBV21-1 is deemed a pseudogene. This CDR3 is 13 amino acids long. The CDR3 is CASSKGRGYEQYF. Written as DNA, the CDR3 is TGTGCCAGCAGCAAAGGTCGGGGCTACGAGCAGTACTTC.

This clonotype was counted many times. The CDR3 coding sequence is TGTGCCAGCAACCCCCTCGGGGGCAAGAACACTGAAGCTTTCTTT. Residues: CASNPLGGKNTEAFF. The V and J genes are TRBV6-1 and TRBJ1-1; a weak D match, TRBD1 (6 bases). CDR3 length equals 15 residues. Germline V gene data show CDR1 as MNHNS and CDR2 as SASEGT. V lost 7 bases to trimming and J lost 1 base, with 16 bases between them.

This clonotype has just one count. One junction end disagrees with the germline gene, perhaps due to a read error. The gene calls are TRBV7-2 and TRBJ2-1; the D gene is possibly TRBD2 (6 bases). This CDR3 is built from 17 residues. The germline V gene encodes CDR1 SGHTA and CDR2 FQGNSA. The CDR3 loop is CASSSSGGAGSIREQIF. Here the CDR3 DNA reads TGTGCCAGCAGCTCGAGCGGTGGGGCGGGATCTATTCGTGAGCAGATCTTC.

This clonotype came up a few times. The V call is TRBV7-8, the J call TRBJ2-3; D may correspond to TRBD1 or TRBD2 (6 bases each). The CDR3 runs to 14 residues. The germline V gene encodes CDR1 SGHVS and CDR2 FQNEAQ. Trimming stripped 3 bases from V and 6 bases from J, with 13 bases between. The DNA of the CDR3 is TGTGCCAGCAGCTTGAGGGGGACTCTTGATACGCAGTATTTT. It is translated as CASSLRGTLDTQYF.

The DNA for the CDR3 is TGCAGTGCACGGCCCCTTCAGGGCTCCTATGGCTACACCTTC. It codes for CSARPLQGSYGYTF. The chain employs TRBV20-1 and TRBJ1-2; tentatively, D is TRBD1 (5 bases). The V and J ends lost 6 bases and 4 bases respectively, with 18 bases between them. CDR1 is DFQATT, CDR2 SNEGSKA, per germline (reference sequence). CDR3 size: 14 residues.

There are a few counts of this clonotype. This chain links TRBV4-1 with TRBJ1-6, with 7 positions matching TRBD1. This CDR3 contains 19 residues. CDR1 is MGHRA, CDR2 YSYEKL, per germline. With V trimmed by 4 bases and J by 6 bases, 18 bases remained unmatched. Here the CDR3 reads CASSRLLTYRDSGNSPLHF. The CDR3 DNA sequence: TGCGCCAGCAGCCGCCTCCTGACCTACCGGGACAGTGGTAATTCACCCCTCCACTTT.

The rearrangement joins TRBV20-1 to TRBJ2-3; D is undetermined. V was shortened by 6 bases and J by 1 base, with 11 bases between the two germline ends. From germline, CDR1 is DFQATT and CDR2 SNEGSKA (reference sequence). The CDR3 consists of 13 residues. CDR3 coding DNA: TGCAGTGCAGGCACTCGGGGCACAGATACGCAGTATTTT. Protein product: CSAGTRGTDTQYF.